This T cell receptor (beta chain) was recovered during a study of T cell responses to AZD1222 COVID-19 vaccine. Trimming pared 0 bases from V and 0 bases from J, leaving 12 bases between. The germline CDR1 and CDR2 sequences are SGHDT and YYEEEE. The CDR3 totals 16 residues. Of note for this clone: The antigen remains unidentified.

Study results and caveats: Increases in Spike-specific TCR breadth and depth were seen after two AZD1222 doses. Vaccine-associated CD4 TCRs ranged over spike, dominating at 160-218 and 743-854.

Here immunoSEQ multiplex PCR was the method, and the copy in TCRdb shows in-frame clones only, minus some. The sample carries some 120,000 clones, 93% recorded once. The chain couples TRBV5-6 to TRBJ2-5; D is perhaps TRBD2 (5 bases). This specimen consisted of peripheral blood, obtained on day 0 of AZD1222 vaccination. The TCR was taken from an adult in good health. CDR3 in DNA: TGTGCCAGCAGCTTGGAGGCAGGACTGTACCAAGAGACCCAGTACTTC. It is translated as CASSLEAGLYQETQYF.